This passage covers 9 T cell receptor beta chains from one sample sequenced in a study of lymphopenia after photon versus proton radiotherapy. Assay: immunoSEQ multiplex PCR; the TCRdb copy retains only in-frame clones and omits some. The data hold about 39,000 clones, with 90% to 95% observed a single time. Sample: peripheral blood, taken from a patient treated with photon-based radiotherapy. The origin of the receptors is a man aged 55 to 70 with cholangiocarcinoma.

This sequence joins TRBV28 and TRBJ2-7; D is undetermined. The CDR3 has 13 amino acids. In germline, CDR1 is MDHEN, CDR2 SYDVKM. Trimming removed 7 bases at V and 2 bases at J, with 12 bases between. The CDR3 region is CASMPPLAYEQYF. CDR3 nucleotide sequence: TGTGCCAGCATGCCCCCCCTGGCCTACGAGCAGTACTTC.

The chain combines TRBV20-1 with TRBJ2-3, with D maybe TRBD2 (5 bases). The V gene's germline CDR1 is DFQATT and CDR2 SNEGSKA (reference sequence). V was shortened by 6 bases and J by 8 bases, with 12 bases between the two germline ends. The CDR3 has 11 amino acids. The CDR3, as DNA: TGCAGTGCCCGGACTCAGCTTACGCAGTATTTT. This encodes CSARTQLTQYF.

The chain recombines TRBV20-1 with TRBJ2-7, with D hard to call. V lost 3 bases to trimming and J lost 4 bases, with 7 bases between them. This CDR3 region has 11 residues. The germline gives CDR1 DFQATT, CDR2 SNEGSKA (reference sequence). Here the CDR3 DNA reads TGCAGTGCTAGGCAGGAATACGAGCAGTACTTC. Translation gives CSARQEYEQYF.

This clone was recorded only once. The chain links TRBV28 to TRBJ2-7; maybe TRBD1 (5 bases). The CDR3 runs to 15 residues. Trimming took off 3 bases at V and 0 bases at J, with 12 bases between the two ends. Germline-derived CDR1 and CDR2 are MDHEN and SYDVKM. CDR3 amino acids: CASSFVQAYSYEQYF. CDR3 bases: TGTGCCAGCAGTTTTGTACAGGCATACTCCTACGAGCAGTACTTC.

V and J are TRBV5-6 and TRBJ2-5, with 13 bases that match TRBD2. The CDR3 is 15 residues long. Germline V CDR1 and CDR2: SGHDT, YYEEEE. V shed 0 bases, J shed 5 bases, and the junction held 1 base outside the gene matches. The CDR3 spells CASSLATSGRETQYF. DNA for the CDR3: TGTGCCAGCAGCTTGGCGACTAGCGGGAGGGAGACCCAGTACTTC.

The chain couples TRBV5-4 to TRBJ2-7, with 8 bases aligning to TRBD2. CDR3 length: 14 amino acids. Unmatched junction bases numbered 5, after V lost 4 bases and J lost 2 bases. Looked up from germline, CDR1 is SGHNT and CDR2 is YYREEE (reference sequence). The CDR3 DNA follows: TGTGCCAGCAGCACTATCGGGAGGGCCTACGAGCAGTACTTC. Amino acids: CASSTIGRAYEQYF. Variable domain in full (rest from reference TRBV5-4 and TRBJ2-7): ETGVTQSPTHLIKTRGQQVTLRCSSQSGHNTVSWYQQALGQGPQFIFQYYREEENGRGNFPPRFSGLQFPNYSSELNVNALELDDSALYLCASSTIGRAYEQYFGPGTRLTVT.

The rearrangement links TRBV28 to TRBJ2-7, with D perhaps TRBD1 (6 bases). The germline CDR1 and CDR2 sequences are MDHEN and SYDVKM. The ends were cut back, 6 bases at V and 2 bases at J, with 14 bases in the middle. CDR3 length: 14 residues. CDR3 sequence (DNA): TGTGCCAGCAGCCACCAGGGGATTGCCTACGAGCAGTACTTC. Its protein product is CASSHQGIAYEQYF.

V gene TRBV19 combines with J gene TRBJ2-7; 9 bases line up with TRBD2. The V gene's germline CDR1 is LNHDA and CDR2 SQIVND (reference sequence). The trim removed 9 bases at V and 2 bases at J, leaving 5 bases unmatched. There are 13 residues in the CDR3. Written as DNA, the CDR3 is TGTGCCAGCGGACTAGCGCAAACCTACGAGCAGTACTTC. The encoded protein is CASGLAQTYEQYF.

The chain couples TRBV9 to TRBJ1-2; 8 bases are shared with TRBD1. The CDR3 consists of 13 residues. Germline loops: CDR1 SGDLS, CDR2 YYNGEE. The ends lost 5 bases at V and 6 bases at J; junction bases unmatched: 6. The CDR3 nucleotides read TGTGCCAGCAGGGCCAGGACAGGGAATGGCTACACCTTC. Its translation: CASRARTGNGYTF.